These 23 T cell receptor beta chains were all obtained from the same sample, sequenced in a study of radiotherapy plus CTLA-4 blockade in lung cancer. Only in-frame clones appear in the TCRdb table, and some are missing; sequencing was by immunoSEQ multiplex PCR. In the table there are 55,000 to 80,000 clones, around 73% of which are singletons. Specimen: peripheral blood, collected from a patient treated with radiotherapy plus ipilimumab. All receptors derive from a human donor with non-small cell lung cancer who had a complete response to radiotherapy plus ipilimumab.

The V call is TRBV7-9, the J call TRBJ2-5; TRBD2 matches 8 bases. Germline assignment: CDR1 SEHNR and CDR2 FQNEAQ (reference sequence). This CDR3 comprises 14 residues. J gave up 5 bases and V 5 bases, and 7 bases lay outside the gene matches. This CDR3 is CASSPGGIQETQYF. CDR3 bases: TGTGCCAGCAGCCCGGGGGGGATTCAGGAGACCCAGTACTTC.

This chain connects TRBV19 to TRBJ1-4, with D perhaps matching TRBD1 (5 bases). The CDR3 sequence is 13 residues long. V was cut by 7 bases and J by 8 bases, with 14 bases left in between. Per the germline V gene, CDR1 is LNHDA and CDR2 is SQIVND (reference sequence). The CDR3 DNA sequence: TGTGCCAGTATGCGTGGGGCTGGGGAAAAACTGTTTTTT. Encoded protein: CASMRGAGEKLFF.

The rearrangement uses TRBV7-9 and TRBJ1-4, with D possibly TRBD1 on 6 matching bases. Trimming stripped 5 bases from V and 2 bases from J, with 9 bases between. Germline V gene sequence: CDR1 SEHNR, CDR2 FQNEAQ (reference sequence). The CDR3 length is 14 residues. The CDR3 loop is CASSRRGTNEKLFF. The CDR3 coding sequence is TGTGCCAGCAGCCGCAGGGGTACTAATGAAAAACTGTTTTTT.

The chain has TRBV7-2 and TRBJ2-2; 10 bases match TRBD2. Germline lookup yields CDR1 SGHTA and CDR2 FQGNSA. With 2 bases clipped from V and 7 bases from J, the junction kept 16 bases outside the gene matches. The CDR3 has 19 amino acids. The CDR3 spells CASSLLVSGGSERRGELFF. The CDR3 DNA is TGTGCCAGCAGCTTACTCGTTAGCGGGGGGTCGGAACGACGCGGGGAGCTGTTTTTT.

The V gene is TRBV2, the J gene TRBJ1-2, with 7 bases fitting TRBD1. CDR1 is SNHLY, CDR2 FYNNEI, per germline. V lost 6 bases and J lost 0; bases outside the gene matches: 10. This CDR3 is 16 amino acids long. CDR3 nucleotides: TGTGCCAGCAGCCTTATAGGGACAGAAACTAACTATGGCTACACCTTC. This gives the protein CASSLIGTETNYGYTF.

In the case of this clone: Other DNA sequences of this sample code for an identical CDR3. This chain joins TRBV11-2 and TRBJ1-6, with D uncertain. This CDR3 region has 11 residues. V dropped 8 bases and J dropped 5 bases, with 4 bases sitting between them. Per the germline V gene, CDR1 is SGHAT and CDR2 is FQNNGV. The CDR3 sequence: CASGNNSPLHF. As DNA, the CDR3 is TGTGCCAGCGGCAATAATTCACCCCTCCACTTT.

This chain connects TRBV7-8 to TRBJ2-2, with D possibly TRBD1 on 6 matching bases. This CDR3 has 15 residues. The germline V gene has CDR1 SGHVS and CDR2 FQNEAQ. Trimming removed 4 bases from V and 6 bases from J, with 15 bases in between. Written as DNA, the CDR3 is TGTGCCAGCAGCTCCTGGGGACATTTTCCCGGGGAGCTGTTTTTT. This codes for CASSSWGHFPGELFF.

CDR3 DNA: TGTGCCAGCACCAAAGACATCTCGAACACCGGGGAGCTGTTTTTT. The encoded protein is CASTKDISNTGELFF. The chain has TRBV16 and TRBJ2-2; D unresolved. The germline gives CDR1 KGHSY, CDR2 FQNENV. The CDR3 is 15 amino acids. V shed 7 bases and J shed 0 bases, with 12 bases lying between them. The entire variable domain, with the rest obtained from reference TRBV16 and TRBJ2-2, is as follows: GEEVAQTPKHLVRGEGQKAKLYCAPIKGHSYVFWYQQVLKNEFKFLISFQNENVFDETGMPKERFSAKCLPNSPCSLEIQATKLEDSAVYFCASTKDISNTGELFFGEGSRLTVL.

The V gene is TRBV5-1, the J gene TRBJ1-5; possible D gene TRBD1, 6 bases. The CDR3 loop spans 14 amino acids. Germline V lookup: CDR1 SGHRS, CDR2 YFSETQ. V lost 5 bases to trimming and J lost 5 bases, with 14 bases between them. The CDR3: CASSPRGRDQPQHF. CDR3 nucleotides: TGCGCCAGCAGTCCCAGGGGACGGGATCAGCCCCAGCATTTT.

The chain combines TRBV6-1 with TRBJ2-7; no clear D. V lost 0 bases to trimming and J lost 3 bases, with 9 bases between them. Germline V CDR1 and CDR2: MNHNS, SASEGT. The CDR3 is made up of 14 amino acids. The CDR3 region is CASSEAGQYYEQYV. The CDR3 DNA follows: TGTGCCAGCAGTGAAGCAGGGCAGTACTACGAGCAGTACGTC.

V usage is TRBV6-6 and J usage is TRBJ2-7; D ambiguous. CDR1 is MNHNY, CDR2 SVGAGI, per germline (reference sequence). The V and J ends lost 1 base and 7 bases respectively, with 11 bases between them. The CDR3 loop spans 13 amino acids. DNA for the CDR3: TGTGCCAGCAGTTACTTGAGATCGCGGGAGCAGTACGTC. This encodes CASSYLRSREQYV.

The chain combines TRBV4-3 with TRBJ1-5; D is undetermined. Germline CDR1 reads LGHNA; CDR2 reads YSLEER. Trimming took 0 bases from V and 0 from J, leaving 3 bases between them. CDR3 size: 14 residues. DNA for the CDR3: TGCGCCAGCAGCCAAGACAGTAGCAATCAGCCCCAGCATTTT. Translated, it gives CASSQDSSNQPQHF.

The chain combines TRBV7-2 with TRBJ2-1, with D perhaps matching TRBD1 or TRBD2 (6 bases each). The CDR3 has 15 amino acids. V was clipped by 5 bases and J by 3 bases, with 14 bases between them. The germline gives CDR1 SGHTA, CDR2 FQGNSA. The CDR3 loop reads CASSLQGLLYNEQFF. The CDR3 DNA sequence: TGTGCCAGCAGCCTACAGGGACTTCTCTACAATGAGCAGTTCTTC.

With respect to this clone: A junction end diverges from the germline sequence, so it may reflect a read error. J is TRBJ2-1 and V is TRBV7-7; TRBD2 might be the D (6 bases). CDR3 length: 14 residues. CDR1 SSHAT and CDR2 FNYEAQ come from the germline V gene (reference sequence). The DNA for the CDR3 is TGTGCTAGCAGTAGGATGGGACTCTACAATGAGCAGTTCTTC. The encoded protein is CASSRMGLYNEQFF.

This clone showed up just once. CDR3 in DNA: TGTGCCAGCTCACCAGAGGACACAGCAGATACGCAGTATTTT. Residues: CASSPEDTADTQYF. The rearrangement links TRBV18 to TRBJ2-3, with a possible D match to TRBD1 (5 bases). This CDR3 is built from 14 residues. Between the trimmed V and J ends, which lost 2 bases and 4 bases, there was a span of 10 bases. Germline assignment: CDR1 KGHSH and CDR2 LQKENI. Filled out from reference TRBV18 and TRBJ2-3, the complete variable domain reads NAGVMQNPRHLVRRRGQEARLRCSPMKGHSHVYWYRQLPEEGLKFMVYLQKENIIDESGMPKERFSAEFPKEGPSILRIQQVVRGDSAAYFCASSPEDTADTQYFGPGTRLTVL.

The chain has TRBV5-8 and TRBJ1-2; tentative D call: TRBD1 (5 bases). Germline V gives CDR1 SGHTS, CDR2 YDEGEE. CDR3 size: 12 residues. V gave up 4 bases and J gave up 5 bases, with 9 bases separating them. This chain's CDR3 is CASSPQGYGYTF. Written as DNA, the CDR3 is TGTGCCAGCAGCCCCCAGGGTTATGGCTACACCTTC. The entire variable domain, with the rest obtained from reference TRBV5-8 and TRBJ1-2, is as follows: EAGVTQSPTHLIKTRGQQATLRCSPISGHTSVYWYQQALGLGLQFLLWYDEGEERNRGNFPPRFSGRQFPNYSSELNVNALELEDSALYLCASSPQGYGYTFGSGTRLTVV.

This clone was counted once. The chain links TRBV9 to TRBJ1-6; D is undetermined. CDR3 length: 17 amino acids. In germline, CDR1 is SGDLS, CDR2 YYNGEE. V was clipped by 4 bases and J by 7 bases, with 21 bases between them. The CDR3 here is CASSLGKPPPLNSPLHF. In nucleotides, the CDR3 is TGTGCCAGCAGCCTCGGGAAGCCACCACCCTTAAATTCACCCCTCCACTTT.

The chain joins TRBV9 to TRBJ2-7; 9 bases line up with TRBD1. CDR1 and CDR2 from the germline V gene are SGDLS and YYNGEE. The V segment lost 4 bases and the J segment 2 bases; nucleotides outside the gene matches: 10. The CDR3 has 16 residues. CDR3 sequence: CASSPSGQGPTYEQYF. The CDR3 nucleotides are TGTGCCAGCAGCCCGTCCGGACAGGGGCCTACCTACGAGCAGTACTTC. Supplemented by reference TRBV9 and TRBJ2-7, the full variable domain reads DSGVTQTPKHLITATGQRVTLRCSPRSGDLSVYWYQQSLDQGLQFLIQYYNGEERAKGNILERFSAQQFPDLHSELNLSSLELGDSALYFCASSPSGQGPTYEQYFGPGTRLTVT.

The rearrangement joins TRBV29-1 to TRBJ2-3, with D unclear. V lost 7 bases and J lost 1, with 18 bases in between. In germline, CDR1 is SQVTM, CDR2 ANQGSEA. The CDR3 extends over 15 amino acids. CDR3 sequence reads: CSAADGLSGTDTQYF. In DNA form, the CDR3 reads TGCAGCGCCGCGGATGGGCTTAGTGGCACAGATACGCAGTATTTT.

V and J are TRBV9 and TRBJ2-1, with no clear D. V was shortened by 4 bases and J by 4 bases, with 3 bases between the two germline ends. The CDR3 totals 11 residues. Germline assignment: CDR1 SGDLS and CDR2 YYNGEE. The CDR3 reads CASSTYNEQFF. CDR3 bases: TGTGCCAGCAGCACGTACAATGAGCAGTTCTTC.

The V call is TRBV11-2, the J call TRBJ1-6, with D unresolved. V was pared by 1 base and J by 5 bases, with 3 bases between. Per the germline V gene, CDR1 is SGHAT and CDR2 is FQNNGV. The CDR3 is made up of 13 amino acids. The CDR3 loop is CASSLGHNSPLHF. The CDR3 nucleotides are TGTGCCAGCAGCTTAGGCCATAATTCACCCCTCCACTTT.

This sequence joins TRBV9 and TRBJ2-3; 9 bases align to TRBD2. The J segment lost 3 bases and the V segment lost 2 bases, leaving 10 bases of the junction unmatched. Germline CDR1 reads SGDLS; CDR2 reads YYNGEE. CDR3 length: 17 amino acids. CDR3 protein: CASSVPRRGGRTDTQYF. In nucleotides, the CDR3 is TGTGCCAGCAGCGTTCCTCGGCGGGGGGGCCGGACAGATACGCAGTATTTT. Full variable domain (remainder filled in from reference TRBV9 and TRBJ2-3): DSGVTQTPKHLITATGQRVTLRCSPRSGDLSVYWYQQSLDQGLQFLIQYYNGEERAKGNILERFSAQQFPDLHSELNLSSLELGDSALYFCASSVPRRGGRTDTQYFGPGTRLTVL.

The chain links TRBV7-9 to TRBJ1-3; the D is unclear. This CDR3 contains 14 residues. The V gene lost 1 base and the J gene lost 4 bases, with 8 bases spanning the gap. Germline-derived CDR1 and CDR2 are SEHNR and FQNEAQ (reference sequence). The CDR3 sequence: CASSLDGRGNTIYF. CDR3 nucleotides: TGTGCCAGCAGCTTAGACGGTCGGGGAAACACCATATATTTT.